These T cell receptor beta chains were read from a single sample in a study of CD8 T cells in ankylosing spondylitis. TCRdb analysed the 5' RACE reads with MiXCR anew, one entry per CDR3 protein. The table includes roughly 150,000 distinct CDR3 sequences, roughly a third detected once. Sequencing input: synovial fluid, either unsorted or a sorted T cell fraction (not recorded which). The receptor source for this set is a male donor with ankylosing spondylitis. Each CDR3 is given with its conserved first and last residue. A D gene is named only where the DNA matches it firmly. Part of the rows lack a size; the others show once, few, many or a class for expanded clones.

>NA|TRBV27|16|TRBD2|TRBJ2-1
TGTGCCAGCAGGTTATCGGCTAGCGGACTGTACAATGAGCAGTTCTTC
CASRLSASGLYNEQFF
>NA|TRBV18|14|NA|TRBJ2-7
TGTGCCAGCTCACGGACAGCAGGGCTCGGCGAGCAGTACTTC
CASSRTAGLGEQYF
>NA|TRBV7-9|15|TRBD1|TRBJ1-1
TGTGCCAGCAGCTTTGTGACAGGGGGTAACACTGAAGCTTTCTTT
CASSFVTGGNTEAFF
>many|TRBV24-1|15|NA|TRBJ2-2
TGTGCCACCAGTGGAACCCAGGGAGCCAGCGGGGAGCTGTTTTTT
CATSGTQGASGELFF
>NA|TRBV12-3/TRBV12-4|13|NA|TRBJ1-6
TGTGCCAGCAGTTTTCTCCGGGATTCACCCCTCCACTTT
CASSFLRDSPLHF
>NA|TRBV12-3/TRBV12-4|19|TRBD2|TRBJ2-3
TGTGCCAGCAGTCAGCCCAGAACTCTAGCGGGAGGGGGGCTGGATACGCAGTATTTT
CASSQPRTLAGGGLDTQYF
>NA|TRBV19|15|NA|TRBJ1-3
TGTGCCAGTAGCCTGACAGGTTCGCCTGGAAACACCATATATTTT
CASSLTGSPGNTIYF
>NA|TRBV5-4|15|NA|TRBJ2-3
TGTGCCAGCAGTCAGCAGCGGGACAGAGGAGATACGCAGTATTTT
CASSQQRDRGDTQYF
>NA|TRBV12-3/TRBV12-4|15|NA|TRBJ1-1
TGTGCCAGCAGTTTTAGTGTTTTAGTGAACACTGAAGCTTTCTTT
CASSFSVLVNTEAFF
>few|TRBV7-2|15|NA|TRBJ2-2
TGTGCCAGCAGCGATAGAGTTCGGTCTTCCGGGGAGCTGTTTTTT
CASSDRVRSSGELFF
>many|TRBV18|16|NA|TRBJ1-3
TGTGCCAGCTCACCAGGAACCACCCCGTCTGGAAACACCATATATTTT
CASSPGTTPSGNTIYF
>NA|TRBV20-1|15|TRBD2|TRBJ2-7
TGCAGTGCTATCCCATATAGCGGGGGGGCATACGAGCAGTACTTC
CSAIPYSGGAYEQYF
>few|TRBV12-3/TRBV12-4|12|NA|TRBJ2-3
TGTGCCAGCAGTTTCATGACAGACACGCAGTATTTT
CASSFMTDTQYF
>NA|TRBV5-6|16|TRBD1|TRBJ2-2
TGTGCCAGCAGCACCTCCCAGGGGGCAGGCACCGGGGAGCTGTTTTTT
CASSTSQGAGTGELFF
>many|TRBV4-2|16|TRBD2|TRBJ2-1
TGTGCCAGCAGCCAACAACTAGCGGGAGAGGGTAATGAGCAGTTCTTC
CASSQQLAGEGNEQFF
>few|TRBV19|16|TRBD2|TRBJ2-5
TGTGCCAGTAGTCCGGAGCGGGGCCTCCTCCGGGAGACCCAGTACTTC
CASSPERGLLRETQYF
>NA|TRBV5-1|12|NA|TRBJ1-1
TGCGCCAGCAGAGGAGGTAGCACTGAAGCTTTCTTT
CASRGGSTEAFF
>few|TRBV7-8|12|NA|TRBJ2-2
TGTGCCAGCAGCTGGATGACCGGGGAGCTGTTTTTT
CASSWMTGELFF
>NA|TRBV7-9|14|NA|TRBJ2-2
TGTGCCAGCAGTCCGACTCCAAACACCGGGGAGCTGTTTTTT
CASSPTPNTGELFF
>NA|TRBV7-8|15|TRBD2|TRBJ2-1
TGTGCCAGCAGCTTAGAGCCCGGGGGGTACAATGAGCAGTTCTTC
CASSLEPGGYNEQFF
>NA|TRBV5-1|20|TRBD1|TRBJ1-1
TGCGCCAGCAGCTTGGTAATACGGGACAGGGGGCTGTGGGTGAACACTGAAGCTTTCTTT
CASSLVIRDRGLWVNTEAFF
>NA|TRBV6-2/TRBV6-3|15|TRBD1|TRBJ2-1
TGTGCCAGCAGCCTCCGGGACAGGGGCAGGCATGAGCAGTTCTTC
CASSLRDRGRHEQFF
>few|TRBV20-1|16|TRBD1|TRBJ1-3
TGCAGTGCTAAAGGGACAGGGGGCAGGTCGGGAAACACCATATATTTT
CSAKGTGGRSGNTIYF
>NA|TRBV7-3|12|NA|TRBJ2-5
TGTGCCAGCAGCTTAATGGGAGAGACCCAGTACTTC
CASSLMGETQYF
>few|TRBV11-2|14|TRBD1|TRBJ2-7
TGTGCCAGCAGCCCCCGACAGGGCAGGGACGAGCAGTACTTC
CASSPRQGRDEQYF
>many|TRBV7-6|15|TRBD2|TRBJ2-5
TGTGCCAGCAGGAAAAGCGGGAACCGACAAGAGACCCAGTACTTC
CASRKSGNRQETQYF
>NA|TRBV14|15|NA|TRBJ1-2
TGTGCCAGCAGCCGCTCGACAGGTTGGGACTATGGCTACACCTTC
CASSRSTGWDYGYTF
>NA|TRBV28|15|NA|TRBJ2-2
TGTGCCAGCAGTTTAGCGGCCGGACTCACCGGGGAGCTGTTTTTT
CASSLAAGLTGELFF
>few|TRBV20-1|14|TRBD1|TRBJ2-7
TGCAGTGCAATGAAGACAGGGGCAAGCTACGAGCAGTACTTC
CSAMKTGASYEQYF
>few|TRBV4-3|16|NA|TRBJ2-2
TGCGCCAGCAGCCTAACCGGGACTCAAGGCGTCGGGGAGCTGTTTTTT
CASSLTGTQGVGELFF
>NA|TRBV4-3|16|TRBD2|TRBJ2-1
TGCGCCAGCAGCCAAGGTCCTACTAGCGGGTCGAATGAGCAGTTCTTC
CASSQGPTSGSNEQFF
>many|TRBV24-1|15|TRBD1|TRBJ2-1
TGTGCCACCAGCAGAGGGACAGGGGCCCTCGGGGAGCAGTTCTTC
CATSRGTGALGEQFF
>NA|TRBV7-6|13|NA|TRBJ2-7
TGTGCCAGCAGGCCGACAGGAGTCTACGAGCAGTACTTC
CASRPTGVYEQYF
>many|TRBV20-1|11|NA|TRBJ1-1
TGCAGTGCTTTTAAAGTTACTGAAGCTTTCTTT
CSAFKVTEAFF
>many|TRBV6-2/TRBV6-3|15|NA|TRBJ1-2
TGTGCCAGCAGTTACCTCTTGGCCAGGAGCGGTGGCTACACCTTC
CASSYLLARSGGYTF
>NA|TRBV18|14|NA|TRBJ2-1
TGTGCCAGCTCACCAGTCATCTCCTACAATGAGCAGTTCTTC
CASSPVISYNEQFF
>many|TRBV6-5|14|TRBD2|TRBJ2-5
TGTGCCACGCAGGCTAGCGGTTTCCAAGAGACCCAGTACTTC
CATQASGFQETQYF
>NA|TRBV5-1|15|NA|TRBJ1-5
TGCGCCAGCAAAGAGGGACCGAAGAGCAATCAGCCCCAGCATTTT
CASKEGPKSNQPQHF
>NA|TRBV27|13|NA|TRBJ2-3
TGTGCCAGCAGTCCCGCTAGCACAGATACGCAGTATTTT
CASSPASTDTQYF
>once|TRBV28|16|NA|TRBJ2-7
TGTGCCAGCAGTTCACATCGACAGCTTAGCTCCTACGAGCAGTACTTC
CASSSHRQLSSYEQYF
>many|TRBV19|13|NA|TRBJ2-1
TGTGCCAGTAGCCAGACAGGTCCGTATGAGCAGTTCTTC
CASSQTGPYEQFF
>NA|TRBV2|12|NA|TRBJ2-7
TGTGCCAGCAGTGCGTACATCTACGAGCAGTACTTC
CASSAYIYEQYF
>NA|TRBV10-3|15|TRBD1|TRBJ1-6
TGTGCCATCAGTGACATAGAGGGGGCTTATTCACCCCTCCACTTT
CAISDIEGAYSPLHF
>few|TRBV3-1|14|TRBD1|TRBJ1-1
TGTGCCAGCAGGAAGGGACAGGGTGGTACTGAAGCTTTCTTT
CASRKGQGGTEAFF
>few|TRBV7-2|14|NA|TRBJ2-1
TGTGCCAGCAGCTTACGAGGGCAAATCAATGAGCAGTTCTTC
CASSLRGQINEQFF
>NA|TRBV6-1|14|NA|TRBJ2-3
TGTGCCAGCAGTACCAGACTGTACACAGATACGCAGTATTTT
CASSTRLYTDTQYF
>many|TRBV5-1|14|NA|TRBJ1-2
TGCGCCAGCAGCTTGGGTCGGGACACCTATGGCTACACCTTC
CASSLGRDTYGYTF
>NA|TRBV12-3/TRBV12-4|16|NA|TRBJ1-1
TGTGCCAGCAGTTTAGCTGTTTCAGCCCGCCCCCACGAAGCTTTCTTT
CASSLAVSARPHEAFF
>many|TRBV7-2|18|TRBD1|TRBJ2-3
TGTGCCAGCAGCTTATCGGTTCGGGAAGGGGGCGGCACAGATACGCAGTATTTT
CASSLSVREGGGTDTQYF
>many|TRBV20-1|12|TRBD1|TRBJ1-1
TGCAGTGCTAGACAGGGGGGAACTGAAGCTTTCTTT
CSARQGGTEAFF
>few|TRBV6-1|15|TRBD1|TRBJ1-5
TGTGCCAGCAGAGGGGGACAGTCTGGGAATCAGCCCCAGCATTTT
CASRGGQSGNQPQHF
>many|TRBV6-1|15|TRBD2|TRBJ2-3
TGTGCCAGCAGACCGGGACTAGCGATCGCCGATACGCAGTATTTT
CASRPGLAIADTQYF
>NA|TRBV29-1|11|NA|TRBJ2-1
TGCAGCGTTGTTAAATACAATGAGCAGTTCTTC
CSVVKYNEQFF
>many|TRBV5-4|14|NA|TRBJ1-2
TGTGCCAGCAGCTTGGGACAGGAGTTGGGTGGCTACACCTTC
CASSLGQELGGYTF